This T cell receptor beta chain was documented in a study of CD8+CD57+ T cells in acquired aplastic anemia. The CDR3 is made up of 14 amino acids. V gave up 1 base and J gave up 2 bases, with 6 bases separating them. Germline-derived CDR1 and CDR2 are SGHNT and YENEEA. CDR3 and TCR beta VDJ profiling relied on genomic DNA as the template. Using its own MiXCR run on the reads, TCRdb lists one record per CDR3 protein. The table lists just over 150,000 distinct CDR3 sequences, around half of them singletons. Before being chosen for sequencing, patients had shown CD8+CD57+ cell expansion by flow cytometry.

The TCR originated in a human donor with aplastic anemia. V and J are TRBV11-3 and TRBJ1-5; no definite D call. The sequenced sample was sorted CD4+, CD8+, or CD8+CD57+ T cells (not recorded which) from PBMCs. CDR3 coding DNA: TGTGCCAGCAGCTTAGTTTCAGGCAATCAGCCCCAGCATTTT. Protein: CASSLVSGNQPQHF.